This TCR beta chain was recovered during a study of control samples from healthy donors and cancer patients (dated by TCRdb to about 2020). This clone was seen only once. Its antigen is unknown. Nothing much larger sits one base from this clone, and base qualities are not available. The library relied on the immunoSEQ multiplex PCR assay. The immuneACCESS repertoire file appears here via TCRdb, limited to in-frame rearrangements. These files lack a portion of the clones; in checked studies, under half of the deficit traces to unresolved V genes, and the cause of the others is not known. This sample comprises 120,000 or so clones, over 75% of them detected only once. The ten largest make up roughly 1.9% of the sample. The clonotype was recovered from a man between 18 and 29 years old in good health. The specimen was blood.

The bases read TGTGCCAGCAGCACACCACCGGGACTAGCGGGTCATAATGAGCAGTTCTTC. Translation gives CASSTPPGLAGHNEQFF. The chain links TRBV7-3 with TRBJ2-1, with TRBD2 matching 12 junction bases. For this chain, trimming is 5 bases at the V end and 7 bases at the J end, and the number of junction bases without a gene match is 12. The CDR3 goes from the cysteine to the phenylalanine over 17 residues. Only CDR3 DNA is held: 51 bases, read in frame from base 1. CDR1 and CDR2 (SGHTA, FQGTGA) derive from the germline V gene.